This entry features one T cell receptor beta chain sequence. This specimen belongs to a study of molecular identifiers for immune sequencing clone quantification. The junction had 8 bases not matched to a gene; V was cut back by 5 bases and J by 2 bases. This CDR3 has 15 amino acids. CDR1 is MNHEY, CDR2 SMNVEV, per germline (reference sequence). TCRdb re-called the PCR reads through MiXCR, storing one row per CDR3 protein. The sample records some 580,000 distinct CDR3 sequences, roughly 25% being singletons. Sequencing was carried out using naive CD8+ T cells from blood, with Jurkat cell RNA spiked in. Noted subset: FACS-sorted CD8+CD4-CCR7+CD45RA+ naive T cells. The receptor was isolated from a human donor in good health. Some libraries in this study had Jurkat cell RNA spiked in. The chain recombines TRBV27 with TRBJ2-7; 8 bases are a match to TRBD2. This CDR3 is CASSPERERPYEQYF. Written as DNA, the CDR3 is TGTGCCAGCAGTCCAGAGCGGGAGCGTCCCTACGAGCAGTACTTC.